This TCR beta chain came from a study of CD8 T cells in Susac syndrome. Random hexamers served to reverse transcribe roughly 0.45 to 1 ug RNA. TCR beta CDR3 was amplified by immunoSEQ covering 54 Vbeta and 13 Jbeta. TCRdb independently ran MiXCR on the immunoSEQ multiplex PCR reads; one entry per CDR3 protein. Of over 200,000 distinct CDR3 sequences in the sample, over 90% were seen once. This clonotype was counted a single time. Unmatched junction bases numbered 9, after V lost 5 bases and J lost 7 bases. CDR1 DFQATT and CDR2 SNEGSKA come from the germline V gene (reference sequence). This CDR3 spans 15 amino acids.

This receptor was identified in a human donor with multiple sclerosis. The sequenced material came from CD4+ T cells from PBMCs. The chain combines TRBV20-1 with TRBJ1-6, with 9 nucleotides matching TRBD1. Written as DNA, the CDR3 is TGCAGTGCTTTAGGGGGGGGACAGGGAAATTCACCCCTCCACTTT. It is translated as CSALGGGQGNSPLHF.